These 5 T cell receptor beta chains share one sample of origin, sequenced in a study of blood T cells in healthy people across ages. A second PCR of 7 to 11 cycles used a sample-barcoded 5' primer and a J-beta primer mix. TCRdb fed the 5' RACE reads into MiXCR, producing one record per CDR3 protein. The sample yields about 1.6 million distinct CDR3 sequences, about 32% seen once. Sequencing used blood. The receptors shown here come from a woman aged 25 to 45 in good health.

The chain combines TRBV11-2 with TRBJ2-3; TRBD2 agrees at 10 bases. With V trimmed by 5 bases and J by 0 bases, 8 bases remained unmatched. Germline CDR1 and CDR2: SGHAT and FQNNGV. The CDR3 contains 17 residues. The CDR3 DNA is TGTGCCAGCAGCACGGGACTAGCGTTTACTAGCACAGATACGCAGTATTTT. Translated: CASSTGLAFTSTDTQYF.

In its sample, this clonotype was seen a few times. The chain recombines TRBV6-1 with TRBJ2-2; weak D call: TRBD2 (6 bases). V was trimmed by 1 base and J by 4 bases, leaving 13 bases between them. The CDR3 contains 16 residues. Germline V CDR1 and CDR2: MNHNS, SASEGT. The CDR3 region has the DNA TGTGCCAGCAGTGAAGTATGGGGACTCCCCACCGGGGAGCTGTTTTTT. Protein sequence: CASSEVWGLPTGELFF.

This rearrangement joins TRBV7-3 to TRBJ2-5; 13 bases are shared with TRBD2. The CDR3 spans 16 residues. Germline V CDR1 and CDR2: SGHTA, FQGTGA. V gave up 2 bases and J gave up 13 bases; unmatched junction bases: 13. This CDR3 reads CASSLGLAGAMAKVYF. In DNA, the CDR3 is TGTGCCAGCAGCTTAGGACTAGCGGGAGCAATGGCGAAGGTGTACTTC.

There are a few counts of this clonotype. V and J are TRBV10-3 and TRBJ2-1; 12 bases fit TRBD2. CDR1 is ENHRY, CDR2 SYGVKD, per germline. J was trimmed by 9 bases and V by 3 bases; bases with no gene match: 9. This CDR3 spans 16 amino acids. The CDR3 region is CAISDSSGGGLSEQFF. CDR3 nucleotide sequence: TGTGCCATCAGTGATTCTAGCGGGGGGGGTTTAAGTGAGCAGTTCTTC.

CDR3 region: CASSSRDPGGTNEKLFF. Written as DNA, the CDR3 is TGTGCCAGCTCATCTCGGGACCCCGGAGGGACTAATGAAAAACTGTTTTTT. This chain uses TRBV18 with TRBJ1-4; D possibly corresponds to TRBD1 (5 bases). The CDR3 sequence is 17 residues long. Germline values: CDR1 KGHSH, CDR2 LQKENI. V lost 5 bases and J lost 2, with 18 bases in between. The entire variable domain, with the rest obtained from reference TRBV18 and TRBJ1-4, is as follows: NAGVMQNPRHLVRRRGQEARLRCSPMKGHSHVYWYRQLPEEGLKFMVYLQKENIIDESGMPKERFSAEFPKEGPSILRIQQVVRGDSAAYFCASSSRDPGGTNEKLFFGSGTQLSVL.